Following are 16 T cell receptor beta chains from one sample sequenced in a study of shared clonotypes between healthy human individuals. Clones were read by immunoSEQ multiplex PCR, and TCRdb kept only the in-frame ones, dropping some. Of around 2.5 million clones listed, roughly 93% are singletons. Sequencing used naive CD4+ T cells from PBMCs. Subset defined: CD45RA+ positively selected. The receptor source for this set is a man younger than 35 in good health. Some clones in this sample may be carry-over from other donors' samples.

This clone was seen just once. The chain combines TRBV5-4 with TRBJ1-5, with D unresolved. Between the trimmed V and J ends, which lost 4 bases and 4 bases, there was a span of 15 bases. This CDR3 spans 15 amino acids. Germline CDR1 SGHNT, CDR2 YYREEE (reference sequence). The CDR3 DNA sequence: TGTGCCAGCAGCCCGGATGTATCCCCAAATCAGCCCCAGCATTTT. This codes for CASSPDVSPNQPQHF.

This clone was counted a single time. The chain uses TRBV29-1 and TRBJ2-3; TRBD1 aligns across 8 bases. V shed 5 bases, J shed 14 bases, and the junction held 9 bases outside the gene matches. In germline, CDR1 is SQVTM, CDR2 ANQGSEA. The CDR3 has 11 amino acids. The DNA for the CDR3 is TGCAGCGTTACCTGGGACAGGTTCCCGTATTTT. Translating it yields CSVTWDRFPYF.

V and J are TRBV10-1 and TRBJ2-7; D assignment may be TRBD1 or TRBD2 (6 bases each). The CDR3 runs 9 residues. CDR1 and CDR2 from the germline V gene are WNHNN and SYGVQD (reference sequence). Trimming cost V 10 bases and J 9 bases, with 10 bases left between them. The CDR3 is CATRGGQYF. Here the CDR3 DNA reads TGCGCCACCAGGGGAGGGCAGTACTTC.

The chain recombines TRBV9 with TRBJ2-3; 11 nucleotides align to TRBD2. The ends lost 4 bases at V and 6 bases at J; junction bases unmatched: 4. Per germline, CDR1 SGDLS and CDR2 YYNGEE. The CDR3 consists of 14 residues. CDR3 loop: CASSPSGRLDTQYF. The CDR3 DNA is TGTGCCAGCAGCCCTAGCGGGAGGTTGGATACGCAGTATTTT.

The rearrangement uses TRBV5-8 and TRBJ1-2; D is unclear. V was trimmed by 0 bases and J by 2 bases, leaving 14 bases between them. This CDR3 spans 16 amino acids. CDR1 SGHTS and CDR2 YDEGEE come from the germline V gene. The CDR3 spells CASSLEYSPTNYGYTF. DNA for the CDR3: TGTGCCAGCAGCTTGGAATACAGTCCGACCAACTATGGCTACACCTTC.

The CDR3 reads CASSLDLRGLHYEQYF. In nucleotides, the CDR3 is TGTGCCAGCAGCTTAGATCTTAGAGGACTCCACTACGAGCAGTACTTC. The chain employs TRBV11-2 and TRBJ2-7; D may be TRBD2 (5 bases). Germline V gene sequence: CDR1 SGHAT, CDR2 FQNNGV. CDR3 length: 16 residues. V gave up 0 bases and J gave up 3 bases, with 15 bases separating them.

The genes are TRBV19 and TRBJ1-2, with D perhaps matching TRBD1 (5 bases). This CDR3 spans 15 amino acids. The ends were cut back, 3 bases at V and 4 bases at J, with 15 bases in the middle. Germline CDR1 reads LNHDA; CDR2 reads SQIVND (reference sequence). CDR3 coding DNA: TGTGCCAGTAGTATTGGGGCAGTCCGAGGCTATGGCTACACCTTC. Translation: CASSIGAVRGYGYTF.

The genes are TRBV7-3 and TRBJ2-5; the match to TRBD2 covers 13 bases. Germline trimming cut 5 bases from V and 5 bases from J; bases unmatched to any gene: 8. Per germline, CDR1 SGHTA and CDR2 FQGTGA. The CDR3 is 16 amino acids. CDR3 protein: CASSPGLAGAGETQYF. CDR3 in DNA: TGTGCCAGCAGCCCAGGACTAGCGGGAGCAGGGGAGACCCAGTACTTC.

V usage is TRBV9 and J usage is TRBJ2-1; TRBD2 aligns across 8 bases. There are 15 residues in the CDR3. The ends lost 0 bases at V and 4 bases at J; junction bases unmatched: 3. Per the germline V gene, CDR1 is SGDLS and CDR2 is YYNGEE. The CDR3 is CASSVAGGEYNEQFF. CDR3 sequence (DNA): TGTGCCAGCAGCGTAGCGGGAGGGGAATACAATGAGCAGTTCTTC.

The chain carries TRBV7-2 and TRBJ2-1; 14 bases agree with TRBD2. Germline V gene data show CDR1 as SGHTA and CDR2 as FQGNSA. The CDR3 spans 16 residues. With V trimmed by 5 bases and J by 5 bases, 5 bases remained unmatched. As DNA, the CDR3 is TGTGCCAGCAGCGGGGGGACTAGCGGGAGCAACAATGAGCAGTTCTTC. Translation: CASSGGTSGSNNEQFF.

The gene calls are TRBV7-8 and TRBJ1-2; 9 positions match TRBD1. Losses at the gene ends were 5 bases for V and 3 bases for J; bases not matched to a gene: 10. The CDR3 loop spans 16 amino acids. Germline CDR1 SGHVS, CDR2 FQNEAQ. The CDR3 sequence: CASSGGQGRDYYGYTF. DNA of the CDR3: TGTGCCAGCAGCGGGGGACAGGGACGGGATTACTATGGCTACACCTTC.

V usage is TRBV30 and J usage is TRBJ2-7; possibly TRBD1 for D (6 bases). In germline, CDR1 is GTSNPN, CDR2 SVGIG (reference sequence). V dropped 0 bases and J dropped 3 bases, with 9 bases sitting between them. The CDR3 runs 13 residues. The DNA for the CDR3 is TGTGCCTGGAGTGTCGGACAGTTCTACGAGCAGTACTTC. Its translation: CAWSVGQFYEQYF.

The table lists this clone with a few counts. The V and J genes are TRBV2 and TRBJ2-5, with 7 bases matching TRBD2. The CDR3 spans 15 residues. CDR1 is SNHLY, CDR2 FYNNEI, per germline. J was trimmed by 5 bases and V by 6 bases; bases with no gene match: 12. The CDR3 DNA is TGTGCCAGCAGACTCTCAGGACTAGGTGGGGAGACCCAGTACTTC. It encodes CASRLSGLGGETQYF. The full variable domain, with the rest looked up from reference TRBV2 and TRBJ2-5, is EPEVTQTPSHQVTQMGQEVILRCVPISNHLYFYWYRQILGQKVEFLVSFYNNEISEKSEIFDDQFSVERPDGSNFTLKIRSTKLEDSAMYFCASRLSGLGGETQYFGPGTRLLVL.

The chain couples TRBV29-1 to TRBJ1-4; TRBD1 might be the D (6 bases). This CDR3 region has 13 residues. From germline, CDR1 is SQVTM and CDR2 ANQGSEA. Trimming took 7 bases from V and 7 from J, leaving 16 bases between them. As DNA, the CDR3 is TGCAGCGGAAAAAGGGGGAATGCTGAAAAACTGTTTTTT. As protein: CSGKRGNAEKLFF.

The chain recombines TRBV11-3 with TRBJ2-3; D ambiguous. The V end was cut by 5 bases, the J end by 0 bases, with 6 bases between. The CDR3 length is 13 residues. Looked up from germline, CDR1 is SGHNT and CDR2 is YENEEA. CDR3 amino acids: CASSIASTDTQYF. The DNA of the CDR3 is TGTGCCAGCAGCATCGCTAGCACAGATACGCAGTATTTT.

The rearrangement joins TRBV19 to TRBJ1-1; weak D call: TRBD1 (6 bases). Trimming left V 9 bases short and J 4 bases short, with 15 bases between. The CDR3 has 13 amino acids. CDR1 is LNHDA, CDR2 SQIVND, per germline (reference sequence). The CDR3 here is CARAPWTVTEAFF. The CDR3 DNA sequence: TGTGCCAGAGCTCCCTGGACAGTCACTGAAGCTTTCTTT.